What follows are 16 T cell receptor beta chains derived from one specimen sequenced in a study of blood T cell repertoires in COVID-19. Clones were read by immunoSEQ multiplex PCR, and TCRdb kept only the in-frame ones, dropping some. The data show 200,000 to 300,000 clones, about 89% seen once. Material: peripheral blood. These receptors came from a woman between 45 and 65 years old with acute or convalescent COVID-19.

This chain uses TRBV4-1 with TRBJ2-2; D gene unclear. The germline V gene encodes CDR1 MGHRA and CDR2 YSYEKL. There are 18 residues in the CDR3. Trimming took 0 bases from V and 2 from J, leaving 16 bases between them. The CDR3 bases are TGCGCCAGCAGCCAAGAAGTGGCCCGCCAATCTAACACCGGGGAGCTGTTTTTT. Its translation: CASSQEVARQSNTGELFF.

The CDR3 is CASSVPWGGPYGYTF. The CDR3 bases are TGTGCCAGCAGTGTCCCCTGGGGGGGGCCTTATGGCTACACCTTC. The gene calls are TRBV6-2 or TRBV6-3 and TRBJ1-2, with D possibly being TRBD1 (6 bases). The V end lost 5 bases, the J end lost 5 bases, and 18 bases lay between the germline ends. Germline V CDR1 and CDR2: MNHEY, SVGEGT. There are 15 residues in the CDR3.

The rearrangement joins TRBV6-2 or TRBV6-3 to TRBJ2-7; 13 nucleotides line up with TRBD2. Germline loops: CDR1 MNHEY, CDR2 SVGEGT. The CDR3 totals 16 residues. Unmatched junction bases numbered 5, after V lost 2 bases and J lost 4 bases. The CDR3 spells CASSYRRTSGSYEQYF. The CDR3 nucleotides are TGTGCCAGCAGTTACCGAAGGACTAGCGGGAGTTACGAGCAGTACTTC.

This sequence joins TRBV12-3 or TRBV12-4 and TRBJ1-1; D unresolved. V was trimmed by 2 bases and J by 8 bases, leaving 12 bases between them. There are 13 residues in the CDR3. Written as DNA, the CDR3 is TGTGCCAGCAGTTTAAGACAATCCTTAGAAGCTTTCTTT. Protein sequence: CASSLRQSLEAFF.

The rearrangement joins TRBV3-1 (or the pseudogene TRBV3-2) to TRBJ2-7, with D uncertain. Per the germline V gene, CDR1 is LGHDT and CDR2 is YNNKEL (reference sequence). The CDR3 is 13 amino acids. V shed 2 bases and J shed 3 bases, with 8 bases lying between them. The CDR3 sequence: CASSQNTRYEQYF. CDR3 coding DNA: TGTGCCAGCAGCCAAAACACCCGCTACGAGCAGTACTTC.

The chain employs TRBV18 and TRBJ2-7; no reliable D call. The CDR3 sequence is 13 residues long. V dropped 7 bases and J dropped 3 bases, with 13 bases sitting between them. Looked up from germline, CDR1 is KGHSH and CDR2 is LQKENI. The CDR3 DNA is TGTGCCAGCTTCTACAGCTATCTCTACGAGCAGTACTTC. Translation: CASFYSYLYEQYF.

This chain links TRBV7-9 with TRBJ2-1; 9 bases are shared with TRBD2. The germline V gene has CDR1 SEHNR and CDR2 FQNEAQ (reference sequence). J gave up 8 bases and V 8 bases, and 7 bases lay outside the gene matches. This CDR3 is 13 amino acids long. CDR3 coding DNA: TGTGCCAGCGGGGGCGGGAGGGCAGATGAGCAGTTCTTC. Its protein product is CASGGGRADEQFF.

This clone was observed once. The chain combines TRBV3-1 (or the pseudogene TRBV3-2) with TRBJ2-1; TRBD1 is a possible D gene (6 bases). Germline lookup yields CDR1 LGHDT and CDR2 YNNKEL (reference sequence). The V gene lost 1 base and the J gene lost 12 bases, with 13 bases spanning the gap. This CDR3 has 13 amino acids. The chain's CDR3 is CASSQGTAYRQFF. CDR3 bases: TGTGCCAGCAGCCAAGGGACAGCATATAGGCAGTTCTTC.

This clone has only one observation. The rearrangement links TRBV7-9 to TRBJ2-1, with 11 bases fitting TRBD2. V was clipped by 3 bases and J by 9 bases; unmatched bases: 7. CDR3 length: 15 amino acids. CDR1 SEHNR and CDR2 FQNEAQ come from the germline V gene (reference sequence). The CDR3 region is CASSFKMTSGAEQFF. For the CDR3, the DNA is TGTGCCAGCAGCTTCAAGATGACTAGCGGGGCTGAGCAGTTCTTC.

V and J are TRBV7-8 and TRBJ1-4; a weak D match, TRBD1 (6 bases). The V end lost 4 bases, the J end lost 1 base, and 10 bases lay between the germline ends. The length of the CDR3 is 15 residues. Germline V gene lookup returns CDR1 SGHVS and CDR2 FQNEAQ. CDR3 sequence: CASSSYRVTNEKLFF. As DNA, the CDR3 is TGTGCCAGCAGCTCTTACAGGGTAACTAATGAAAAACTGTTTTTT.

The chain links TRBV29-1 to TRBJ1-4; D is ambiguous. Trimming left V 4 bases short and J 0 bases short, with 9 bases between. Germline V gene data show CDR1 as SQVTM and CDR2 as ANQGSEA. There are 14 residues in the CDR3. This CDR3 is CSVGEDATNEKLFF. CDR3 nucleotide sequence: TGCAGCGTTGGCGAGGATGCAACTAATGAAAAACTGTTTTTT.

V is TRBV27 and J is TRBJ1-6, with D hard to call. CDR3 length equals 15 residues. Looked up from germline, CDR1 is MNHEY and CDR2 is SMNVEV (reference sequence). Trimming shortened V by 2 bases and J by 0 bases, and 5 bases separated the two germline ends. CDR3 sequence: CASSLTSSYNSPLHF. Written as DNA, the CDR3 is TGTGCCAGCAGTTTAACAAGCTCCTATAATTCACCCCTCCACTTT.

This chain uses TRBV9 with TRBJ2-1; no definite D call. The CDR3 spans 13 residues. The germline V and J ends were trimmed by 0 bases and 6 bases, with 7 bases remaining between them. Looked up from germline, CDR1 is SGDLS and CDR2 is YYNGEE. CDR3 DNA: TGTGCCAGCAGCGTAGCACTGGTCAATGAGCAGTTCTTC. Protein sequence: CASSVALVNEQFF.

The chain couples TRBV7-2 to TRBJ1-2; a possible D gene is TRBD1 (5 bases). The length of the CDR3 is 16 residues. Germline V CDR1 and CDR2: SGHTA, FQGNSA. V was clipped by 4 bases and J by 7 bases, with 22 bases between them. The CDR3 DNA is TGTGCCAGCAGCTCCGCCGGCTGGGGCTCAGATCTTGGCTACACCTTC. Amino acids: CASSSAGWGSDLGYTF.

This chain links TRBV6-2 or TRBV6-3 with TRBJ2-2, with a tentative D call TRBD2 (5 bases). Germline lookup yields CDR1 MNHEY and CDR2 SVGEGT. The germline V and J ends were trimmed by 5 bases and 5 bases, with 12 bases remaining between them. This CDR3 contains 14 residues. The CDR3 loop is CASSVDGGTGELFF. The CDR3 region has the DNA TGTGCCAGCAGTGTCGATGGCGGGACCGGGGAGCTGTTTTTT.

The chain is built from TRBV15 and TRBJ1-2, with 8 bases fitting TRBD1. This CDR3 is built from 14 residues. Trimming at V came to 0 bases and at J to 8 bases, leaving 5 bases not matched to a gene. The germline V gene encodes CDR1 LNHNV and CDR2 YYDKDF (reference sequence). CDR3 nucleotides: TGTGCCACCAGCAGAGAGACAGGGGAGGAAGGCTACACCTTC. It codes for CATSRETGEEGYTF.